A single sample gave rise to the 4 T cell receptor beta chains below, sequenced in a study of cytomegalovirus exposure and HLA in healthy donors. The table came from immunoSEQ multiplex PCR; TCRdb's copy has only in-frame clones and leaves some out. The sample has about 49,000 clones; around nine tenths are singletons. The material sequenced was PBMCs. Receptors originate from a young man in good health and CMV-seronegative.

The V and J genes are TRBV19 and TRBJ1-3, with D possibly being TRBD1 (6 bases). The germline V and J ends were trimmed by 3 bases and 2 bases, with 11 bases remaining between them. The CDR3 extends over 15 amino acids. Per germline, CDR1 LNHDA and CDR2 SQIVND (reference sequence). The chain's CDR3 is CASSILGGAGNTIYF. CDR3 nucleotide sequence: TGTGCCAGTAGTATTTTAGGGGGAGCTGGAAACACCATATATTTT.

CDR3 region: CASSPQKTSGSPPETQYF. Here the CDR3 DNA reads TGTGCCAGCAGCCCCCAGAAGACTAGCGGGAGCCCCCCAGAGACCCAGTACTTC. This sequence joins TRBV7-9 and TRBJ2-5, with TRBD2 matching 12 bases. Germline-derived CDR1 and CDR2 are SEHNR and FQNEAQ (reference sequence). The CDR3 consists of 18 residues. With 5 bases clipped from V and 4 bases from J, the junction kept 14 bases outside the gene matches.

The chain links TRBV28 to TRBJ2-7; tentative D call: TRBD2 (5 bases). The CDR3 contains 14 residues. V was pared by 1 base and J by 3 bases, with 10 bases between. Germline CDR1 is MDHEN and CDR2 is SYDVKM. The CDR3 DNA sequence: TGTGCCAGCAGTTTATCTTCGAGGGTCTACGAGCAGTACTTC. Translated: CASSLSSRVYEQYF.

V gene TRBV29-1 combines with J gene TRBJ2-2; TRBD1 agrees at 8 bases. J was trimmed by 8 bases and V by 7 bases; bases with no gene match: 9. The CDR3 has 13 amino acids. Germline-derived CDR1 and CDR2 are SQVTM and ANQGSEA. The CDR3: CSGADRGRGELFF. The CDR3 DNA is TGCAGCGGTGCTGACAGGGGCCGAGGGGAGCTGTTTTTT.